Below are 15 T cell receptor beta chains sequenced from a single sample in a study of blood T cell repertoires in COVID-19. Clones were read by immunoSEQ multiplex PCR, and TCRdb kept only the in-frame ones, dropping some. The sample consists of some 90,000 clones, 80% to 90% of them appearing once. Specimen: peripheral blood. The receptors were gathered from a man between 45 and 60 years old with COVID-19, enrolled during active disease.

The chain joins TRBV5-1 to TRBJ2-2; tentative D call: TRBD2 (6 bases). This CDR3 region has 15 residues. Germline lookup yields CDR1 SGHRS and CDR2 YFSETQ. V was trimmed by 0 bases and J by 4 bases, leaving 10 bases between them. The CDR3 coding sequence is TGCGCCAGCAGCTTGGCCTTGGGGGGCACCGGGGAGCTGTTTTTT. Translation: CASSLALGGTGELFF.

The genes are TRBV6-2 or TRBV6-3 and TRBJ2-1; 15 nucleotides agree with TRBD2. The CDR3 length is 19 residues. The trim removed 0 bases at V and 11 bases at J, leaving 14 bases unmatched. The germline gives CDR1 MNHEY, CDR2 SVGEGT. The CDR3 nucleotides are TGTGCCAGCAGTTACTCACTAGGACTAGCGGGGGGGCGTGGGCCTCAGCAGTTCTTC. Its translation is CASSYSLGLAGGRGPQQFF.

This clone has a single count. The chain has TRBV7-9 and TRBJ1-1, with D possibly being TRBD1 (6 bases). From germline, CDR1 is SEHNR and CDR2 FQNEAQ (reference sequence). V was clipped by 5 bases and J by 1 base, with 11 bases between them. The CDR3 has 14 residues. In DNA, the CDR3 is TGTGCCAGCAGCAGGGAGACAGGGAACACTGAAGCTTTCTTT. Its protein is CASSRETGNTEAFF. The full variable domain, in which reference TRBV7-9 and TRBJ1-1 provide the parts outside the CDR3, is DTGVSQNPRHKITKRGQNVTFRCDPISEHNRLYWYRQTLGQGPEFLTYFQNEAQLEKSRLLSDRFSAERPKGSFSTLEIQRTEQGDSAMYLCASSRETGNTEAFFGQGTRLTVV.

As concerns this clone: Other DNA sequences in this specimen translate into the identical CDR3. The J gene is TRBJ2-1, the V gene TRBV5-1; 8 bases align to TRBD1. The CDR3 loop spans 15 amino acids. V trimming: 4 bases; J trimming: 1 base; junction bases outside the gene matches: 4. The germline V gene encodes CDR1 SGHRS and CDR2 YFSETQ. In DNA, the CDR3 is TGCGCCAGCAGCCCCGGACAGGGTTCCTACAATGAGCAGTTCTTC. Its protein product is CASSPGQGSYNEQFF.

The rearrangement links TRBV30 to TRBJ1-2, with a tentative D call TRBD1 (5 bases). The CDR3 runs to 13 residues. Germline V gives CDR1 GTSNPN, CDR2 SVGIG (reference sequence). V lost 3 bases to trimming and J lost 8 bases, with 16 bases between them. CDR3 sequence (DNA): TGTGCCTGGAGCCCTCACAGGACGCGCGGCTACACCTTC. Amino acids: CAWSPHRTRGYTF. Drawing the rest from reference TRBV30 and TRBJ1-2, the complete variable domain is SQTIHQWPATLVQPVGSPLSLECTVEGTSNPNLYWYRQAAGRGLQLLFYSVGIGQISSEVPQNLSASRPQDRQFILSSKKLLLSDSGFYLCAWSPHRTRGYTFGSGTRLTVV.

The CDR3 spells CASSQGTGHAEKLFF. CDR3 bases: TGTGCCAGCAGCCAAGGGACAGGGCACGCTGAAAAACTGTTTTTT. The V and J genes are TRBV6-5 and TRBJ1-4, with 9 bases lining up with TRBD1. The CDR3 has 15 amino acids. Trimming removed 6 bases from V and 7 bases from J; junction bases left unmatched: 9. Germline V gene lookup returns CDR1 MNHEY and CDR2 SVGAGI.

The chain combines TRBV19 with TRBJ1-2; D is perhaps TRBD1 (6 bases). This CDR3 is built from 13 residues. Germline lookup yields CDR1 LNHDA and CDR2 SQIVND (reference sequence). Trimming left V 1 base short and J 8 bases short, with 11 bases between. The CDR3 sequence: CASSIGRGGGYTF. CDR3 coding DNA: TGTGCCAGTAGTATAGGCAGGGGCGGCGGCTACACCTTC. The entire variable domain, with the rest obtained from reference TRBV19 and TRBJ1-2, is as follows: DGGITQSPKYLFRKEGQNVTLSCEQNLNHDAMYWYRQDPGQGLRLIYYSQIVNDFQKGDIAEGYSVSREKKESFPLTVTSAQKNPTAFYLCASSIGRGGGYTFGSGTRLTVV.

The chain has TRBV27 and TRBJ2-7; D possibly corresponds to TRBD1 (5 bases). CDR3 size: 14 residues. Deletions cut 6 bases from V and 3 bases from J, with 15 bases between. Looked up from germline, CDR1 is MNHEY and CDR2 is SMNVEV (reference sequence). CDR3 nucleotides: TGTGCCAGCAGGTCCAAAGGGGTGGGCTACGAGCAGTACTTC. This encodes CASRSKGVGYEQYF.

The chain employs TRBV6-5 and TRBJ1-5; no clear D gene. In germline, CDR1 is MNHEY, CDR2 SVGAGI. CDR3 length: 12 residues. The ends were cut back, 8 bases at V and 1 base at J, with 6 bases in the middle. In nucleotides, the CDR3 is TGTGCCAGCGGGCAGAGCAATCAGCCCCAGCATTTT. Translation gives CASGQSNQPQHF.

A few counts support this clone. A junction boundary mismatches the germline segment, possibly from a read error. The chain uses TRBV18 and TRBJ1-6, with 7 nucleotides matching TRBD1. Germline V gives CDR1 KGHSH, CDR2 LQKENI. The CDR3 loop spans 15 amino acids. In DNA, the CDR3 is TGTGCCAGCTCACGCGGGACAGTTCATAACTCACCCCTCCACTTT. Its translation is CASSRGTVHNSPLHF.

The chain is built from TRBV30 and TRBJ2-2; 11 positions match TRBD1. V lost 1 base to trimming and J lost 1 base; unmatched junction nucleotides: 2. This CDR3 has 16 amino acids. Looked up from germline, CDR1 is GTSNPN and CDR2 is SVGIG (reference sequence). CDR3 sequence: CAWSGTGGLNTGELFF. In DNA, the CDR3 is TGTGCCTGGAGTGGGACAGGGGGCCTGAACACCGGGGAGCTGTTTTTT. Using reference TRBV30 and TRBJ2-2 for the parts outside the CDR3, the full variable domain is SQTIHQWPATLVQPVGSPLSLECTVEGTSNPNLYWYRQAAGRGLQLLFYSVGIGQISSEVPQNLSASRPQDRQFILSSKKLLLSDSGFYLCAWSGTGGLNTGELFFGEGSRLTVL.

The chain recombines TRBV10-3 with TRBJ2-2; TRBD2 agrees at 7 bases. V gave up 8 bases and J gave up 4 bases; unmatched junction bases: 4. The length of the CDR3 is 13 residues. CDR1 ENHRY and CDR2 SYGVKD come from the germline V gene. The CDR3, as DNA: TGTGCCATCGGGGGGGATCGCACCGGGGAGCTGTTTTTT. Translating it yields CAIGGDRTGELFF.

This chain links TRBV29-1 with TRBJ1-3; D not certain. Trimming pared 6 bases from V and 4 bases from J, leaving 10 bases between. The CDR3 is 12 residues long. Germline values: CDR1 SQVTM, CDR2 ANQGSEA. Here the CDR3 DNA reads TGCAGCGTAGGGAGAGTCGGAAACACCATATATTTT. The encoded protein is CSVGRVGNTIYF.

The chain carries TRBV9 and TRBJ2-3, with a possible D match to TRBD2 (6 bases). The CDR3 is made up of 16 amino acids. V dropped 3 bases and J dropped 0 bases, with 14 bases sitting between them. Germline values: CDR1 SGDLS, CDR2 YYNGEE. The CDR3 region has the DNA TGTGCCAGCAGCGGGCCCGGACTACAGAGCACAGATACGCAGTATTTT. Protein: CASSGPGLQSTDTQYF.

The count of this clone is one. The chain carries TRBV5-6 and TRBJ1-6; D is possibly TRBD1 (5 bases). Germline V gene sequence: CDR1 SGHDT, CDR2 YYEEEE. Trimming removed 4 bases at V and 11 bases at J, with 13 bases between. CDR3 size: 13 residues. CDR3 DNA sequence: TGTGCCAGCAGCCGGGACTCTCAGGCACCCCTCCACTTT. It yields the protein CASSRDSQAPLHF. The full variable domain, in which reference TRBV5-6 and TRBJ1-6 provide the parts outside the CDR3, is DAGVTQSPTHLIKTRGQQVTLRCSPKSGHDTVSWYQQALGQGPQFIFQYYEEEERQRGNFPDRFSGHQFPNYSSELNVNALLLGDSALYLCASSRDSQAPLHFGNGTRLTVT.